This T cell receptor beta chain was obtained from a study of cytomegalovirus exposure and HLA in healthy donors. Study summary: For the roughly 400 genotyped donors, 80% to 90% fell within the Caucasian-associated ancestry cluster. Whole-study results and caveats: CMV serostatus was the sole immune exposure information available. The study found most TCR sequences rare, yet found some public TCRs in many donors.

CDR1 is SGHRS and CDR2 is YFSETQ in the germline V gene. Trimming left V 0 bases short and J 5 bases short, with 11 bases between. The CDR3 runs to 14 residues. PCR was performed using 60 Vbeta and 13 Jbeta primers. The repertoire was sequenced with immunoSEQ multiplex PCR; TCRdb's copy has only in-frame clones and lacks some. Of approximately 100,000 clones listed, around 82% are singletons. With respect to this clone: Its target is unknown.

The chain couples TRBV5-1 to TRBJ2-5; possibly TRBD1 for D (5 bases). The receptor's source is a man aged 45-60 years in good health and CMV-seronegative. Sample: PBMCs. This chain's CDR3 is CASSLGSGHETQYF. As DNA, the CDR3 is TGCGCCAGCAGCTTGGGTTCAGGGCACGAGACCCAGTACTTC.